The TCR beta chain under discussion was sequenced for a study of blood T cell repertoires in COVID-19. Sequencing was performed with immunoSEQ multiplex PCR; in TCRdb, only in-frame clones are kept and a portion is missing. The sample has about 180,000 clones, roughly 88% seen once. V shed 4 bases, J shed 10 bases, and the junction held 8 bases outside the gene matches. The CDR3 extends over 14 amino acids. Germline V gene sequence: CDR1 SGHRS, CDR2 YFSETQ. The specimen was peripheral blood. The TCR comes from a human donor with active or convalescent COVID-19. The donor label of this sample is uncertain. This chain links TRBV5-1 with TRBJ2-1, with TRBD2 identical over 10 bases. CDR3 amino acids: CASSPNSGGKEQFF. In nucleotides, the CDR3 is TGCGCCAGCAGCCCTAATAGCGGGGGGAAGGAGCAGTTCTTC.